These 13 T cell receptor beta chains came from one sample sequenced in a study of regulatory T cells in long-lasting Graves disease. The authors built TCR beta libraries using iRepertoire HTBI primers and Arm-PCR of CDR3 regions. TCRdb recomputed calls from the multiplex PCR reads with MiXCR, one row per CDR3 protein. This table has about 560,000 distinct CDR3 sequences, around 15% appearing once. Documented time point: newly diagnosed GD, antithyroid drugs for less than 3 months. Following extraction of RNA from PBMCs, that RNA was used to make the TCR library. The same data also went into a second study, on T cells in Graves' hyperthyroidism and ophthalmopathy.

The material sequenced was peripheral blood mononuclear cells (PBMCs), taken at new diagnosis, from a patient treated with antithyroid drugs. Source of these receptors: a man aged 18 to 29 with Graves disease.

This clonotype was detected many times. The chain links TRBV12-3 or TRBV12-4 to TRBJ2-1, with 13 nucleotides matching TRBD2. This CDR3 is built from 16 residues. Trimming removed 5 bases from V and 3 bases from J; junction bases left unmatched: 4. CDR3 sequence reads: CASSRGTSGNYNEQFF. The DNA of the CDR3 is TGTGCCAGCAGTCGAGGGACTAGCGGGAACTACAATGAGCAGTTCTTC.

This clonotype was recorded many times. The chain's CDR3 is CAWSVWHNQPQHF. CDR3 DNA: TGTGCCTGGAGTGTGTGGCACAATCAGCCCCAGCATTTT. This chain uses TRBV30 with TRBJ1-5; D not resolved. The CDR3 loop spans 13 amino acids. Trimming removed 0 bases from V and 3 bases from J, with 6 bases in between. Germline assignment: CDR1 GTSNPN and CDR2 SVGIG (reference sequence).

This clonotype was observed at least ten times. V gene TRBV6-1 combines with J gene TRBJ1-1; the match to TRBD1 covers 8 bases. Germline trimming cut 10 bases from V and 3 bases from J; bases unmatched to any gene: 7. Germline CDR1 MNHNS, CDR2 SASEGT. The CDR3 extends over 13 amino acids. The CDR3 sequence: CATGQGLDTEAFF. The CDR3 DNA follows: TGTGCCACCGGACAGGGTCTGGACACTGAAGCTTTCTTT.

This clonotype has more than one count but fewer than ten. The chain carries TRBV10-3 and TRBJ2-2; 7 positions agree with TRBD1. J gave up 5 bases and V 7 bases, and 7 bases lay outside the gene matches. Germline V CDR1 and CDR2: ENHRY, SYGVKD. CDR3 size: 14 residues. The CDR3 sequence: CAITRDSRTGELFF. In DNA, the CDR3 is TGTGCCATCACTAGGGACAGTCGGACCGGGGAGCTGTTTTTT.

At least ten counts were recorded for this clonotype. V gene TRBV3-1 combines with J gene TRBJ2-1; D ambiguous. The germline CDR1 and CDR2 sequences are LGHDT and YNNKEL (reference sequence). The CDR3 runs to 14 residues. V was pared by 3 bases and J by 0 bases, with 6 bases between. CDR3 coding DNA: TGTGCCAGCAGCCATTGGAGCTCCTACAATGAGCAGTTCTTC. As protein: CASSHWSSYNEQFF.

This clonotype was observed at least ten times. V usage is TRBV5-6 and J usage is TRBJ1-5, with 9 nucleotides matching TRBD1. Germline V gives CDR1 SGHDT, CDR2 YYEEEE. V lost 0 bases and J lost 8; bases outside the gene matches: 6. This CDR3 region has 15 residues. The CDR3 here is CASSLGTGVSKPQHF. In DNA, the CDR3 is TGTGCCAGCAGCTTGGGGACAGGGGTTAGCAAGCCCCAGCATTTT.

This clonotype was detected ten times or more. The chain couples TRBV28 to TRBJ1-2, with no clear D. CDR3 size: 13 residues. Per germline, CDR1 MDHEN and CDR2 SYDVKM. V was cut by 7 bases and J by 2 bases, with 11 bases left in between. CDR3 DNA sequence: TGTGCCAGCACCATGGGATTAAACTATGGCTACACCTTC. This codes for CASTMGLNYGYTF.

This clonotype was observed many times. J is TRBJ2-7 and V is TRBV30, with D possibly matching TRBD2 (6 bases). Germline V gene data show CDR1 as GTSNPN and CDR2 as SVGIG (reference sequence). Trimming cost V 3 bases and J 4 bases, with 16 bases left between them. This CDR3 region has 14 residues. Written as DNA, the CDR3 is TGTGCCTGGAGCCTAAGTCCTGGGGGGTACGAGCAGTACTTC. It yields the protein CAWSLSPGGYEQYF.

This clonotype was seen at least ten times. The gene calls are TRBV20-1 and TRBJ2-3; 7 bases agree with TRBD1. The V segment lost 4 bases and the J segment 2 bases; nucleotides outside the gene matches: 3. This CDR3 has 13 amino acids. Germline CDR1 is DFQATT and CDR2 is SNEGSKA (reference sequence). The CDR3 loop is CSANRGLTDTQYF. The CDR3 region has the DNA TGCAGTGCTAACAGGGGCCTCACAGATACGCAGTATTTT.

This clonotype occurred many times. The gene calls are TRBV3-1 and TRBJ2-5; TRBD1 aligns across 7 bases. Germline V lookup: CDR1 LGHDT, CDR2 YNNKEL (reference sequence). CDR3 length: 13 amino acids. The ends lost 10 bases at V and 3 bases at J; junction bases unmatched: 8. The chain's CDR3 is CAIGTAREETQYF. In DNA form, the CDR3 reads TGTGCCATCGGGACAGCAAGGGAAGAGACCCAGTACTTC.

This clonotype was recorded at least ten times. This chain joins TRBV12-3 or TRBV12-4 and TRBJ1-1, with D perhaps matching TRBD1 (5 bases). Between the trimmed V and J ends, which lost 6 bases and 1 base, there was a span of 15 bases. The CDR3 is 15 residues long. The CDR3 DNA follows: TGTGCCAGCAGCCGGGACGGCCTCAAGAACACTGAAGCTTTCTTT. This sequence encodes CASSRDGLKNTEAFF.

This clonotype was seen many times. The rearrangement joins TRBV28 to TRBJ2-3, with TRBD2 matching 11 bases. V lost 5 bases, J lost 0 bases, and 4 bases stayed unmatched. The CDR3 has 16 amino acids. CDR1 and CDR2 from the germline V gene are MDHEN and SYDVKM. This CDR3 is CASSLLAGASTDTQYF. CDR3 bases: TGTGCCAGCAGTCTACTAGCGGGGGCCAGCACAGATACGCAGTATTTT.

The sample holds many counts of this clonotype. V usage is TRBV6-1 and J usage is TRBJ2-7; D is unresolved. This CDR3 is built from 14 residues. The V end lost 1 base, the J end lost 4 bases, and 11 bases lay between the germline ends. Germline loops: CDR1 MNHNS, CDR2 SASEGT. CDR3 DNA sequence: TGTGCCAGCAGTGAAGGCCCATCCGGGTACGAGCAGTACTTC. Residues: CASSEGPSGYEQYF.